Reported below is one T cell receptor (beta chain). The antigen remains undetermined. Clones were read by immunoSEQ multiplex PCR, and TCRdb kept only the in-frame ones, dropping some. The table lists about 180,000 clones, about nine tenths of them singletons. This sample is part of a study of T cell responses to AZD1222 COVID-19 vaccine. The CDR3 sequence is 13 residues long. Germline V CDR1 and CDR2: MNHEY, SVGAGI. The V gene lost 6 bases and the J gene lost 1 base, with 6 bases spanning the gap. Regarding the study as a whole: Nearly half of spike-specific TCRs reportedly go after variant regions that carry no mutations. Spike-wide coverage was observed for vaccine-associated CD4 TCRs, with dominant responses at 160-218 and 743-854. There were repertoire samples only from the period after the peak T cell response. Clonal diversity was possibly underestimated; the donors were predominantly white British and more often female.

The TCR was taken from an adult in good health. The sequencing used peripheral blood, collected on day 0 of AZD1222 vaccination. The rearrangement joins TRBV6-5 to TRBJ2-2; weak D call: TRBD1 (6 bases). CDR3 DNA sequence: TGTGCCAGCAGAGGGGGGAACACCGGGGAGCTGTTTTTT. This encodes CASRGGNTGELFF.